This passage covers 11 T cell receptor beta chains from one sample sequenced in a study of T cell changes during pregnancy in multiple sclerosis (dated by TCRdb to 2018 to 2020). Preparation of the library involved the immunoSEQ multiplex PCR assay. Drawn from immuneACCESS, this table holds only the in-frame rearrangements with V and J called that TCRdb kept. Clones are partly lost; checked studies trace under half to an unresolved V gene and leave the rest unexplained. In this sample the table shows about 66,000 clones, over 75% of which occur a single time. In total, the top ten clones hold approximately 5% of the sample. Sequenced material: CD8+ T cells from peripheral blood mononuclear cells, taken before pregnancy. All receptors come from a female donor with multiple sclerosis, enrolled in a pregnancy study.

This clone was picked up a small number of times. CDR3 loop: CASSAVAGDRHNTEAFF. The CDR3 nucleotides are TGTGCCAGCAGCGCCGTAGCCGGTGACAGGCACAACACTGAAGCTTTCTTT. The chain links TRBV9 to TRBJ1-1; TRBD1 is a possible D gene (6 bases). The CDR3 spans 17 residues. V was pared by 3 bases and J by 2 bases, with 20 bases between. Germline V gives CDR1 SGDLS, CDR2 YYNGEE.

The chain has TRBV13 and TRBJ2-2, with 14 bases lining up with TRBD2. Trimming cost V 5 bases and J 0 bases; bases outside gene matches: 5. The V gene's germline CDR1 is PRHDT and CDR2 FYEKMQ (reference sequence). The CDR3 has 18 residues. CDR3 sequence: CASSPGLAGAPNTGELFF. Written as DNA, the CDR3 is TGTGCCAGCAGCCCGGGACTAGCGGGGGCCCCGAACACCGGGGAGCTGTTTTTT.

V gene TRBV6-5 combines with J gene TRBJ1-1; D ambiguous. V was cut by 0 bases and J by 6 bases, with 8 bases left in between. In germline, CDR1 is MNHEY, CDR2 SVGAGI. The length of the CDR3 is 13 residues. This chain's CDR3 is CASSYSAGSEAFF. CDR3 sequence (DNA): TGTGCCAGCAGTTACTCGGCCGGGTCTGAAGCTTTCTTT.

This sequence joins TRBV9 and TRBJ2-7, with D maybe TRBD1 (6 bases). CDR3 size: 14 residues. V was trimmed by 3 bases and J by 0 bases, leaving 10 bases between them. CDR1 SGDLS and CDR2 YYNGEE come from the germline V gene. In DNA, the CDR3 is TGTGCCAGCAGCGGCCGGGACAACTCCTACGAGCAGTACTTC. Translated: CASSGRDNSYEQYF.

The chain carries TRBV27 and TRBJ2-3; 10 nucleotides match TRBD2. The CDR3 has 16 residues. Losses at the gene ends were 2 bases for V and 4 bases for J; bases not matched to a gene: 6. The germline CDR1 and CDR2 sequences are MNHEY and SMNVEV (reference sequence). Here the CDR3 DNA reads TGTGCCAGCAGTTTAGGAGCTAGCGGGGGCGCAGATACGCAGTATTTT. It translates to CASSLGASGGADTQYF.

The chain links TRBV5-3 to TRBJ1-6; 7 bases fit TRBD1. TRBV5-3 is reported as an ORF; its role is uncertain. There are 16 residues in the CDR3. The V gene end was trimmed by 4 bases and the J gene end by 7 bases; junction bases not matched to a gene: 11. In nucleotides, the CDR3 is TGTGCCAGAAGCAGCCTTAACAGGGGTATCAATTCACCCCTCCACTTT. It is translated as CARSSLNRGINSPLHF.

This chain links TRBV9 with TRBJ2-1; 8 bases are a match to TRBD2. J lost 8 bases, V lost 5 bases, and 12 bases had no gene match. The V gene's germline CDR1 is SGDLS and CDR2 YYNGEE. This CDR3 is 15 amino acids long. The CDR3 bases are TGTGCCAGCAGTAAGAGGACTAGCTCTCGGGATGAGCAGTTCTTC. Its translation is CASSKRTSSRDEQFF.

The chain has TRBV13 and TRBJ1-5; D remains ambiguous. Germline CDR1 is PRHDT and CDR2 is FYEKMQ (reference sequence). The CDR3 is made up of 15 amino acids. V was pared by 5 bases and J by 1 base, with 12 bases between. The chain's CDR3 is CASSPLCRSNQPQHF. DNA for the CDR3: TGTGCCAGCAGCCCTCTGTGCAGAAGCAATCAGCCCCAGCATTTT.

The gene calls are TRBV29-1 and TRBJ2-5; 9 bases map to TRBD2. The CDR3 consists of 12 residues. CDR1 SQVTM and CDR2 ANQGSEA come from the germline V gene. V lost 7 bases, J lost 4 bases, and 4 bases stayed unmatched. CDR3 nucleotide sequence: TGCAGCGGGGGACTAGCCGGAGAGACCCAGTACTTC. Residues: CSGGLAGETQYF.

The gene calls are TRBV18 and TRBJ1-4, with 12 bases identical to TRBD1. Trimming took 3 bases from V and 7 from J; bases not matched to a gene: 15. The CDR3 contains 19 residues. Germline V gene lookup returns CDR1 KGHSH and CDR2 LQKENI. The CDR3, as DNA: TGTGCCAGCTCACCCAAACCGGGACAGGGGGCGGACCTCTTTGAAAAACTGTTTTTT. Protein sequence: CASSPKPGQGADLFEKLFF.

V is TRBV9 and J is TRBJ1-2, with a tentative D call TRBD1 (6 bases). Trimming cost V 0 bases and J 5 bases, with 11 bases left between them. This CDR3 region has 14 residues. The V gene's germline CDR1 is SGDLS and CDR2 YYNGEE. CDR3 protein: CASSVDREWYGYTF. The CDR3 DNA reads TGTGCCAGCAGCGTAGACAGGGAATGGTATGGCTACACCTTC.